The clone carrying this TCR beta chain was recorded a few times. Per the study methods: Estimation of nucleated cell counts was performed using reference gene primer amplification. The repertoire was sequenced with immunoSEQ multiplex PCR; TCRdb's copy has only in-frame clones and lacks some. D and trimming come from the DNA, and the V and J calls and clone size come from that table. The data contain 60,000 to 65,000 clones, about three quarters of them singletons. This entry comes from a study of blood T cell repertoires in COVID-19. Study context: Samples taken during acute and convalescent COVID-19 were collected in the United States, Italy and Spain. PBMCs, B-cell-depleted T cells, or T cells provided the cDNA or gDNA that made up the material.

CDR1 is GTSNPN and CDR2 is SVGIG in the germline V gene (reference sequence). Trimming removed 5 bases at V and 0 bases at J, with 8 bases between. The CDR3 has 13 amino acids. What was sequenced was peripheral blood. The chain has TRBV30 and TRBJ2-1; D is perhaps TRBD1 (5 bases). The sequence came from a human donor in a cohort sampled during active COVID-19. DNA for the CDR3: TGTGCCTGGTTAGGGGACTCCTACAATGAGCAGTTCTTC. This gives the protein CAWLGDSYNEQFF.